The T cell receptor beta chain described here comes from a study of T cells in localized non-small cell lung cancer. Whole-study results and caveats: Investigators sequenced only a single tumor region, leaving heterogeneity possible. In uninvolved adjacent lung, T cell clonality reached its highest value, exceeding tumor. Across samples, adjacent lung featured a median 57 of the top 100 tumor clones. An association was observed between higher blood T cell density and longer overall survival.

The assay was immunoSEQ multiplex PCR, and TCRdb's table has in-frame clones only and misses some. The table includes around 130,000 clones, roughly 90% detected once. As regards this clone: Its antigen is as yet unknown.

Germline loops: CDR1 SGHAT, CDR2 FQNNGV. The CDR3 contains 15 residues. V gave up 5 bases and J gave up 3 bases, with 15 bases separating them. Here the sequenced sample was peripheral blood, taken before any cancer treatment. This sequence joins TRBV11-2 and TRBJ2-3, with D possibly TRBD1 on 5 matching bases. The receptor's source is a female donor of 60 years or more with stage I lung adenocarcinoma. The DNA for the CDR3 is TGTGCCAGCAGCCAGACAGTACTGGTGACAGATACGCAGTATTTT. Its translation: CASSQTVLVTDTQYF.